This entry features one TCR beta chain sequence. Thyroid ultrasound and orbital computed tomography, with clinical symptoms and serum thyroxine and TRAb, informed diagnoses. Trimming pared 4 bases from V and 3 bases from J, leaving 16 bases between. The CDR3 spans 16 residues. Germline V gene sequence: CDR1 LNHDA, CDR2 SQIVND (reference sequence). The sample originates from a study of T cells in Graves' hyperthyroidism and ophthalmopathy. RNA transcripts gave rise to amplified TCR beta CDR3 regions. The HTBI primer set was used in a first-round RT-PCR of the TCR CDR3. From the multiplex PCR reads, TCRdb called clonotypes with MiXCR, one entry per CDR3 protein. The repertoire holds a few hundred thousand distinct CDR3 sequences, approximately 16% seen once, with approximately 56% in the top ten.

This clonotype originated in a woman aged 45 to 65 with Graves' hyperthyroidism. The chain links TRBV19 to TRBJ2-1, with D tentatively TRBD2 (7 bases). The sample comprised blood. The CDR3 bases are TGTGCCAGTAGTACCCAAGGGGGGGAGAACTACAATGAGCAGTTCTTC. Amino acids: CASSTQGGENYNEQFF.